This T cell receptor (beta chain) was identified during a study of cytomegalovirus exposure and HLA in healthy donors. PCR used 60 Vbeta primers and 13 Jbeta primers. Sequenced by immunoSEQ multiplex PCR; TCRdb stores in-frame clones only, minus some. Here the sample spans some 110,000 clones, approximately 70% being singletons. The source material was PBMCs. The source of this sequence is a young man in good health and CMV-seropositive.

The CDR3 loop is CASSLAGGGEKLFF. The CDR3 DNA follows: TGTGCCAGCAGCTTAGCTGGGGGGGGAGAAAAACTGTTTTTT. The gene calls are TRBV7-2 and TRBJ1-4, with a weak D call TRBD1 (5 bases). CDR1 and CDR2 from the germline V gene are SGHTA and FQGNSA. CDR3 size: 14 residues. V was trimmed by 0 bases and J by 8 bases, leaving 10 bases between them.